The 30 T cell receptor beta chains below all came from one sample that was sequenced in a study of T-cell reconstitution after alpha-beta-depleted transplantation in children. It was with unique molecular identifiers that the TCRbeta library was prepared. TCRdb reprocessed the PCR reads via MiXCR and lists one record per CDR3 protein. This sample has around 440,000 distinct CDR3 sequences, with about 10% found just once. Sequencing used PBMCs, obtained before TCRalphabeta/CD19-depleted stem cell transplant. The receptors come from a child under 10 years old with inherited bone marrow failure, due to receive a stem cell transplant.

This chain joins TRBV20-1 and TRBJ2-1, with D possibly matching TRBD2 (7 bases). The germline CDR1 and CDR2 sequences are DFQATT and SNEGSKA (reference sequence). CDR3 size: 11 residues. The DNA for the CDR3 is TGCAAAGGGGGGGGAATAGGTGAGCAGTTCTTC. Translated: CKGGGIGEQFF.

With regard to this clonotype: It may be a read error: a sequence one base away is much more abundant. Written as DNA, the CDR3 is TGTGCCAGTAGTCAGGGGTCGGTCACTGAAGCTTTCTTT. Its protein product is CASSQGSVTEAFF. The rearrangement links TRBV19 to TRBJ1-1; TRBD1 might be the D (6 bases). Germline V gene data show CDR1 as LNHDA and CDR2 as SQIVND (reference sequence). Trimming stripped 5 bases from V and 4 bases from J, with 11 bases between. There are 13 residues in the CDR3. Full variable domain (remainder filled in from reference TRBV19 and TRBJ1-1): DGGITQSPKYLFRKEGQNVTLSCEQNLNHDAMYWYRQDPGQGLRLIYYSQIVNDFQKGDIAEGYSVSREKKESFPLTVTSAQKNPTAFYLCASSQGSVTEAFFGQGTRLTVV.

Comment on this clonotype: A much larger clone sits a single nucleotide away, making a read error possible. The CDR3: CASSQGTLNEQLF. The DNA for the CDR3 is TGCGCCAGCAGCCAGGGAACCTTGAATGAGCAGCTCTTC. J is TRBJ2-1 and V is TRBV4-1, with D unresolved. There are 13 residues in the CDR3. Germline lookup yields CDR1 MGHRA and CDR2 YSYEKL.

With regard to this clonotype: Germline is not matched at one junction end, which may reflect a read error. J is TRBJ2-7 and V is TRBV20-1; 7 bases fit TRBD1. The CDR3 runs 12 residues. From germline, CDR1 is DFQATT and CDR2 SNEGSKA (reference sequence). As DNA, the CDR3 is TGCAGTGCTGCCGGGACAGCCTACGACCAGTACTTC. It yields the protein CSAAGTAYDQYF.

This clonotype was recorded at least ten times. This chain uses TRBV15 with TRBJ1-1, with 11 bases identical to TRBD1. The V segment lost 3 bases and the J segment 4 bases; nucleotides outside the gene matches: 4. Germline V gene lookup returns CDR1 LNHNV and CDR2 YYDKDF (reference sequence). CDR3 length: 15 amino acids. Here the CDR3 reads CATSRDRGQGTEAFF. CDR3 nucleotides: TGTGCCACCAGCAGGGACAGGGGGCAAGGCACTGAAGCTTTCTTT.

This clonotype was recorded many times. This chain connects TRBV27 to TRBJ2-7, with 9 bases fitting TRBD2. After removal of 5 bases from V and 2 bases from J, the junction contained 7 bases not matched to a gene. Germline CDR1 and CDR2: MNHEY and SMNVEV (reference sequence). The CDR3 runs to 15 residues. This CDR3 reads CASSRGTSRAYEQYF. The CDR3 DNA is TGTGCCAGCAGTCGCGGGACTAGCCGAGCCTACGAGCAGTACTTC.

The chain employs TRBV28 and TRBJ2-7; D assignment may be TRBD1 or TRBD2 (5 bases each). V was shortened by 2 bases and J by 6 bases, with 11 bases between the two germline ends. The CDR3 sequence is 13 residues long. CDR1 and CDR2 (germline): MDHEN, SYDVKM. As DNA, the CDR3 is TGTGCCAGCAGTTTACCGAGGGGAAGCGAGCAGTACTTC. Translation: CASSLPRGSEQYF.

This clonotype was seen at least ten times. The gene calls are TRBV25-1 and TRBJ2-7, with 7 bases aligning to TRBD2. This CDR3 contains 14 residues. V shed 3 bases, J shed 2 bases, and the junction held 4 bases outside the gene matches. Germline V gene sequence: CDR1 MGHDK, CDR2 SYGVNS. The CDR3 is CASSEMGGTYEQYF. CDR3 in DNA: TGTGCCAGCAGTGAGATGGGGGGGACCTACGAGCAGTACTTC.

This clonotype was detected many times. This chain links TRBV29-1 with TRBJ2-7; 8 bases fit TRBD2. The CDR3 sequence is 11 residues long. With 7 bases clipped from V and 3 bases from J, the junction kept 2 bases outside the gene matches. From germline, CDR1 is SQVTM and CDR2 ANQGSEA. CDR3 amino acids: CSAGTSYEQYF. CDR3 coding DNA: TGCAGCGCAGGGACTAGCTACGAGCAGTACTTC.

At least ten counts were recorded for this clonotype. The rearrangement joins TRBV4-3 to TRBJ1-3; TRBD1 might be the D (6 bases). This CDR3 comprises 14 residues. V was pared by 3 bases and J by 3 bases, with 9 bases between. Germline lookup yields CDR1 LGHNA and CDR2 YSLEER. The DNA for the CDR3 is TGCGCCAGCAGCCAGGGGGCGAATGGAAACACCATATATTTT. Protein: CASSQGANGNTIYF.

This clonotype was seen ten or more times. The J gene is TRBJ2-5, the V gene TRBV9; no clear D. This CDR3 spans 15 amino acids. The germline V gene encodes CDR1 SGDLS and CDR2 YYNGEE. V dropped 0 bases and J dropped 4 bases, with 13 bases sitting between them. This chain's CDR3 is CASSVEVGPLETQYF. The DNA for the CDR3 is TGTGCCAGCAGCGTAGAGGTCGGACCACTAGAGACCCAGTACTTC.

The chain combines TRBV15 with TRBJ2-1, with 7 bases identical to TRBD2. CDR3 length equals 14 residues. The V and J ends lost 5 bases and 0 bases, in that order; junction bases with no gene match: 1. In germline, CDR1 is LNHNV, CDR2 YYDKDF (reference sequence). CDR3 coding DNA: TGTGCCACCAGCGGCGGGAGCTCCTACAATGAGCAGTTCTTC. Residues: CATSGGSSYNEQFF.

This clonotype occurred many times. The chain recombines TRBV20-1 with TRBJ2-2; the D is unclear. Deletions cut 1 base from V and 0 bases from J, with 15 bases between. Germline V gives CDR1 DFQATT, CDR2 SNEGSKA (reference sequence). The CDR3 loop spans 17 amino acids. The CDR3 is CSARAQTRPSNTGELFF. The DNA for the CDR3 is TGCAGTGCTAGAGCACAGACCCGTCCCTCGAACACCGGGGAGCTGTTTTTT.

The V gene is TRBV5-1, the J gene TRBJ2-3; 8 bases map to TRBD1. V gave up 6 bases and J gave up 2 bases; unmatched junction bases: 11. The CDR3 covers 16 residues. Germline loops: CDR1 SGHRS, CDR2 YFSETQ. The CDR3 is CASNPTGTGFTDTQYF. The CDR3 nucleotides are TGCGCCAGCAACCCGACCGGGACAGGTTTCACAGATACGCAGTATTTT. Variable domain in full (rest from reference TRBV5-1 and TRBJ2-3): KAGVTQTPRYLIKTRGQQVTLSCSPISGHRSVSWYQQTPGQGLQFLFEYFSETQRNKGNFPGRFSGRQFSNSRSEMNVSTLELGDSALYLCASNPTGTGFTDTQYFGPGTRLTVL.

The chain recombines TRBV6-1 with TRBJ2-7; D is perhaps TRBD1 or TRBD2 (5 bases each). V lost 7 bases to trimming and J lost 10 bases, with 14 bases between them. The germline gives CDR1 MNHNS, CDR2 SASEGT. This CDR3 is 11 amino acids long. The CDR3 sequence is CASISRGDQYF. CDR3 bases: TGTGCCAGCATTTCGAGGGGCGATCAGTACTTC.

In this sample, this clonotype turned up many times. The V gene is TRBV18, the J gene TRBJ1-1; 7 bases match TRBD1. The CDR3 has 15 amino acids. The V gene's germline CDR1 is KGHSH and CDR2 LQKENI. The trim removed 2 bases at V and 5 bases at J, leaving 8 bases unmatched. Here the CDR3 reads CASSPEDRVRTEAFF. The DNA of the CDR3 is TGTGCCAGCTCACCAGAAGACAGGGTGAGGACTGAAGCTTTCTTT.

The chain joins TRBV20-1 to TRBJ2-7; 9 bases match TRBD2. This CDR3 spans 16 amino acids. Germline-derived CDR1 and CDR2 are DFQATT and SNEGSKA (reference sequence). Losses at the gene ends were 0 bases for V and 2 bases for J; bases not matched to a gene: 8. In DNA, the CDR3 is TGCAGTGCTAGAGATGGTGGAGGCGGGAGGGCCTACGAGCAGTACTTC. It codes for CSARDGGGGRAYEQYF.

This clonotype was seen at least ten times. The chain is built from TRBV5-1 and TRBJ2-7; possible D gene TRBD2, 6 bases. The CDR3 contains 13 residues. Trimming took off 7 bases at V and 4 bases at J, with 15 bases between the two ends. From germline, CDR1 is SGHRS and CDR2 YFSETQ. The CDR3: CASGWEVEYEQYF. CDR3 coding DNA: TGCGCCAGCGGTTGGGAGGTCGAGTACGAGCAGTACTTC.

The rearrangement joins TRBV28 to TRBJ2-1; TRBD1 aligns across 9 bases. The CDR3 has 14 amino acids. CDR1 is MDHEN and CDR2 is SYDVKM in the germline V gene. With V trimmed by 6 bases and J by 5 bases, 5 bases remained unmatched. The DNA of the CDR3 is TGTGCCAGCAGAGGACAGGGGTCCCACAATGAGCAGTTCTTC. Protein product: CASRGQGSHNEQFF.

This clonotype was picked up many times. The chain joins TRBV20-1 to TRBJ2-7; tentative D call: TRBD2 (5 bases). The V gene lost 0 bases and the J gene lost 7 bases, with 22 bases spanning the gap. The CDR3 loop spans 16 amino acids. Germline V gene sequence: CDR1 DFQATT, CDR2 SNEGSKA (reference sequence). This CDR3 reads CSARDRSSGSLWEQYF. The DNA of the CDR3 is TGCAGTGCTAGAGACCGGAGTTCGGGGAGCCTCTGGGAGCAGTACTTC.

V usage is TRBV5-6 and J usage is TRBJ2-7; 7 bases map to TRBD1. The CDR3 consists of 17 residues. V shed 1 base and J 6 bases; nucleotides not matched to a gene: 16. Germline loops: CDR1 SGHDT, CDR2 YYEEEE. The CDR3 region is CASSLYGTASVSIEQYF. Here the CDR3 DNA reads TGTGCCAGCAGCTTGTATGGGACAGCGTCGGTTTCTATCGAGCAGTACTTC.

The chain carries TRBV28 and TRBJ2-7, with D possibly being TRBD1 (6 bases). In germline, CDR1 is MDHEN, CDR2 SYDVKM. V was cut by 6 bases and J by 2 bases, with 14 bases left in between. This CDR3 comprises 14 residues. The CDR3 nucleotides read TGTGCCAGCAGGTGGCAGGGGTCCCCCTACGAGCAGTACTTC. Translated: CASRWQGSPYEQYF. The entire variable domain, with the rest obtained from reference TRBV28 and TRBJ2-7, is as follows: DVKVTQSSRYLVKRTGEKVFLECVQDMDHENMFWYRQDPGLGLRLIYFSYDVKMKEKGDIPEGYSVSREKKERFSLILESASTNQTSMYLCASRWQGSPYEQYFGPGTRLTVT.

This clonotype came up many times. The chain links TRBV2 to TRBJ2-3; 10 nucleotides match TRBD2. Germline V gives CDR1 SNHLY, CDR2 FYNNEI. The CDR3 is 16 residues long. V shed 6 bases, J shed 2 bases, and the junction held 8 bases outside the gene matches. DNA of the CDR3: TGTGCCAGCAGACTTCTAGCGGGAGTGTTCACAGATACGCAGTATTTT. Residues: CASRLLAGVFTDTQYF. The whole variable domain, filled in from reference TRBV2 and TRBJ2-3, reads EPEVTQTPSHQVTQMGQEVILRCVPISNHLYFYWYRQILGQKVEFLVSFYNNEISEKSEIFDDQFSVERPDGSNFTLKIRSTKLEDSAMYFCASRLLAGVFTDTQYFGPGTRLTVL.

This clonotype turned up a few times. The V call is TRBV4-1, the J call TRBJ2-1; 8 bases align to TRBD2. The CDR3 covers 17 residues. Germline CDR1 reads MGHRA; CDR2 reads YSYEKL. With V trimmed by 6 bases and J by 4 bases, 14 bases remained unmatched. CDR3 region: CASSHGPGLADYNEQFF. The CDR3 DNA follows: TGCGCCAGCAGTCACGGCCCCGGACTAGCCGATTACAATGAGCAGTTCTTC.

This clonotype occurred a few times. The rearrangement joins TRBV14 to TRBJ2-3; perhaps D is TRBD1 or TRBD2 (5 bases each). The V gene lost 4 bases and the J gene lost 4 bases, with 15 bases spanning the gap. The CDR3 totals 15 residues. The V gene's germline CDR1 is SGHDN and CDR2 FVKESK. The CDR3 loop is CASSPWGIRADTQYF. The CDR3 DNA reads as TGTGCCAGCAGCCCATGGGGGATAAGGGCAGATACGCAGTATTTT.

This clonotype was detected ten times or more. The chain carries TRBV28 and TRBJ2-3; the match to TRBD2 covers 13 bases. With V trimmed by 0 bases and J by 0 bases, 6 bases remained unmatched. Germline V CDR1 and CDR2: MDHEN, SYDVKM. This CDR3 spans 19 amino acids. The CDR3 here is CASSLWGLAGRTSTDTQYF. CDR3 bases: TGTGCCAGCAGTTTATGGGGACTAGCGGGACGCACTAGCACAGATACGCAGTATTTT.

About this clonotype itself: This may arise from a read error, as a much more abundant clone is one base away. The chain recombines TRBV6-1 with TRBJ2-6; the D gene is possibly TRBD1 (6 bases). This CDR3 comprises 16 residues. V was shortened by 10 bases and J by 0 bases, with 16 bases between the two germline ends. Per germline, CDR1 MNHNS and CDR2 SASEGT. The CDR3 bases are TGTGCCACCGTCTTTTGGGACAACTCTGGGGCCAACGTCCTGACTTTC. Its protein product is CATVFWDNSGANVLTF.

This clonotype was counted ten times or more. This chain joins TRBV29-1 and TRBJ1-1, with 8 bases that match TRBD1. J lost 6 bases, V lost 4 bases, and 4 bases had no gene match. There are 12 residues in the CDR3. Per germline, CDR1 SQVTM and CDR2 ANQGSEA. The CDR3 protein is CSVAGGNPEAFF. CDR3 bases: TGCAGCGTTGCAGGGGGCAACCCTGAAGCTTTCTTT.

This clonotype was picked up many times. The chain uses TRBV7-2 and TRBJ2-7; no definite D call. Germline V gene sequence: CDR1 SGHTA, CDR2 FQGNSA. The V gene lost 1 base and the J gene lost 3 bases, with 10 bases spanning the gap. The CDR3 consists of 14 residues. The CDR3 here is CASSLEVCGYEQYF. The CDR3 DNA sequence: TGTGCCAGCAGCTTAGAAGTCTGCGGCTACGAGCAGTACTTC. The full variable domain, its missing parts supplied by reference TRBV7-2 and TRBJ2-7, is GAGVSQSPSNKVTEKGKDVELRCDPISGHTALYWYRQSLGQGLEFLIYFQGNSAPDKSGLPSDRFSAERTGGSVSTLTIQRTQQEDSAVYLCASSLEVCGYEQYFGPGTRLTVT.

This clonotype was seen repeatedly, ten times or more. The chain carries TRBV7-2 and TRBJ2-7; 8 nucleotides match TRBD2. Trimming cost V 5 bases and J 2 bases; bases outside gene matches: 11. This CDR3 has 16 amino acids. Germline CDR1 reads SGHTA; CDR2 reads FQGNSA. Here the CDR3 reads CASSLGGSGVPYEQYF. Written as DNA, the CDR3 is TGTGCCAGCAGCCTCGGAGGTAGCGGGGTCCCCTACGAGCAGTACTTC.